These T cell receptor beta chains were read from a single sample in a study of cytomegalovirus exposure and HLA in healthy donors. Sequencing used immunoSEQ multiplex PCR; TCRdb keeps in-frame clones, though not all of them. The sample has 100,000 to 150,000 clones; 75% to 85% are singletons. What was sequenced was PBMCs. The source is a woman between 45 and 65 years old in good health and CMV-seropositive. CDR3s include the opening cysteine and the closing phenylalanine or tryptophan. D genes are given only for firm matches. A clone size is listed for some rows: how often the clone was seen (once, few, many), or a class if it is expanded.

V gene: TRBV7-3
D gene: NA
J gene: TRBJ2-3
clone size: NA
CDR3 protein: CASGVAGTDTQYF
CDR3 DNA: TGTGCCAGCGGCGTAGCGGGCACAGATACGCAGTATTTT

V gene: TRBV4-1
D gene: NA
J gene: TRBJ2-7
clone size: NA
CDR3 protein: CASSLAQAGTYEQYF
CDR3 DNA: TGCGCCAGCAGCCTCGCCCAGGCGGGAACCTACGAGCAGTACTTC

V gene: TRBV5-1
D gene: TRBD2
J gene: TRBJ2-1
clone size: few
CDR3 protein: CASSLGSGLAGVNEQFF
CDR3 DNA: TGCGCCAGCAGCTTGGGATCGGGACTAGCGGGAGTAAATGAGCAGTTCTTC

V gene: TRBV27
D gene: TRBD2
J gene: TRBJ2-1
clone size: NA
CDR3 protein: CASSFGGVYNEQFF
CDR3 DNA: TGTGCCAGCAGTTTCGGGGGGGTTTACAATGAGCAGTTCTTC

V gene: TRBV5-6
D gene: NA
J gene: TRBJ1-5
clone size: few
CDR3 protein: CASSLARTGEHF
CDR3 DNA: TGTGCCAGCAGCTTGGCGAGGACGGGGGAGCATTTT

V gene: TRBV5-1
D gene: NA
J gene: TRBJ1-4
clone size: NA
CDR3 protein: CASSLQIGSPNEKLFF
CDR3 DNA: TGCGCCAGCAGCCTCCAGATTGGGAGTCCTAATGAAAAACTGTTTTTT

V gene: TRBV6-8
D gene: NA
J gene: TRBJ2-3
clone size: NA
CDR3 protein: CASSLGQMITSTDTQYF
CDR3 DNA: TGTGCCAGCAGTCTCGGACAGATGATAACTAGCACAGATACGCAGTATTTT

V gene: TRBV6-5
D gene: NA
J gene: TRBJ1-1
clone size: NA
CDR3 protein: CASSGGGTTEAFF
CDR3 DNA: TGTGCCAGCAGTGGGGGGGGGACCACTGAAGCTTTCTTT

V gene: TRBV5-4
D gene: TRBD2
J gene: TRBJ2-2
clone size: NA
CDR3 protein: CASSRLAGNTGELFF
CDR3 DNA: TGTGCCAGCAGCCGACTAGCGGGAAACACCGGGGAGCTGTTTTTT

V gene: TRBV27
D gene: TRBD2
J gene: TRBJ2-3
clone size: NA
CDR3 protein: CASSLSAGGGTQYF
CDR3 DNA: TGTGCCAGCAGTTTATCGGCGGGGGGGGGTACGCAGTATTTT

V gene: TRBV11-3
D gene: TRBD2
J gene: TRBJ2-7
clone size: once
CDR3 protein: CASSSKAAGTRNYEQYF
CDR3 DNA: TGTGCCAGCAGCTCGAAGGCGGCTGGGACTAGAAACTACGAGCAGTACTTC

V gene: TRBV18
D gene: TRBD1
J gene: TRBJ1-1
clone size: NA
CDR3 protein: CASSLGTGDTEAFF
CDR3 DNA: TGTGCCAGCTCCCTAGGGACAGGGGACACTGAAGCTTTCTTT

V gene: TRBV30
D gene: TRBD1
J gene: TRBJ2-2
clone size: NA
CDR3 protein: CAWSVRTGGANTGELFF
CDR3 DNA: TGTGCCTGGAGCGTTAGGACAGGGGGCGCGAACACCGGGGAGCTGTTTTTT

V gene: TRBV2
D gene: TRBD1
J gene: TRBJ1-5
clone size: NA
CDR3 protein: CASTGQGGRQPQHF
CDR3 DNA: TGTGCCAGCACCGGACAGGGAGGACGCCAGCCCCAGCATTTT